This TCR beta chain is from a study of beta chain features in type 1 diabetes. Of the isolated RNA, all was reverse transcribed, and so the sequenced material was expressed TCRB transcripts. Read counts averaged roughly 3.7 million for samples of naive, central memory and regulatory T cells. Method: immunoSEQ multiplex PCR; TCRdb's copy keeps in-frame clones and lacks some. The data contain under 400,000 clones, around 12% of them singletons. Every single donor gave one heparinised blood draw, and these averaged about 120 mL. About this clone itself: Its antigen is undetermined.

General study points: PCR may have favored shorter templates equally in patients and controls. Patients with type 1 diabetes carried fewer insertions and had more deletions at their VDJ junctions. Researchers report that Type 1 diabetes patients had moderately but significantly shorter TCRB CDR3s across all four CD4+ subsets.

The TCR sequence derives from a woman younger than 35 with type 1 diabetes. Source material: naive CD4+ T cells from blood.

The CDR3 nucleotides are TGTGCCAGCAGGTCCGGGGGGAGTCGGGCCGGGGAGCTGTTTTTT. It is translated as CASRSGGSRAGELFF. This sequence joins TRBV28 and TRBJ2-2, with 7 nucleotides matching TRBD2. Per the germline V gene, CDR1 is MDHEN and CDR2 is SYDVKM. V lost 6 bases and J lost 6; bases outside the gene matches: 10. The CDR3 has 15 residues.